This T cell receptor beta chain was profiled in a study of CD8 T cells in Susac syndrome. Trimming pared 5 bases from V and 0 bases from J, leaving 11 bases between. The CDR3 loop spans 13 amino acids. The germline gives CDR1 DFQATT, CDR2 SNEGSKA (reference sequence). RNA amounts of roughly 0.5 to 1 ug underwent reverse transcription with random hexamers. TCRdb reprocessed the immunoSEQ multiplex PCR reads via MiXCR and lists one record per CDR3 protein. This sample has 110,000 or so distinct CDR3 sequences, with roughly 97% found just once. The TCR comes from a human donor in good health. The sequencing input was CD4+ T cells from PBMCs. The chain combines TRBV20-1 with TRBJ2-7; D gene uncertain. The CDR3 spells CSAQLPASYEQYF. As DNA, the CDR3 is TGCAGTGCTCAATTACCGGCCTCCTACGAGCAGTACTTC.